This paragraph reports one T cell receptor (beta chain). This receptor's antigen is unknown. The input lacks base qualities; no much larger clone sits a single base away. The CDR3 has 14 amino acids, counting the end cysteine and phenylalanine. Just CDR3 DNA is preserved here, 42 bases in frame from base 1. The germline V gene (reference sequence) provides CDR1 SEHNR and CDR2 FQNEAQ. The trim is 5 bases for V and 1 base for J, with a gap of 9 bases between the germline ends. The trial excluded patients who had a history of autoimmune disease or were on systemic immunosuppression. Peripheral blood for TCR sequencing was collected from all dose cohorts at baseline, on cycle 4 day 1, and on cycle 7 day 1. The samples were drawn from a first-in-human, open-label, multicenter phase I dose-escalation trial of ivuxolimab. Adults with locally advanced or metastatic melanoma, renal cell carcinoma, hepatocellular carcinoma or head and neck squamous cell carcinoma were enrolled in the trial. Before TCR sequencing, CD4+ T cells and CD8+ T cells from peripheral blood were sorted into separate populations.

The data were taken from a study of OX40 agonist ivuxolimab in advanced cancers. At the level of the whole study: The costimulatory receptor OX40 (CD134) was targeted by ivuxolimab, a fully human IgG2 agonistic monoclonal antibody. Prior anti-PD-1, anti-PD-L1 or anti-CTLA-4 therapy was permitted, and 40% to 50% of dose-escalation patients had received checkpoint inhibitors. The paper covers the monotherapy dose-escalation part of the phase I ivuxolimab trial, which included N ≈ 50 patients. Among the roughly 52 dose-escalation patients, some 20 had hepatocellular carcinoma, approximately 15 melanoma, 9 renal cell carcinoma and 9 head and neck cancer. Intravenous ivuxolimab was administered to patients every 2 weeks at six dose levels: 0.01, 0.1, 0.3, 1.5, 3 and 10 mg/kg. A male proportion of 70% to 90% and a mean age of about 60 years, ranging from 23 to 79, were recorded for the dose-escalation cohort. Partial responses occurred in three dose-escalation patients, of whom one had hepatocellular carcinoma and two had cutaneous melanoma. The purpose of peripheral TCRbeta sequencing was to test whether ivuxolimab changed TCR sequence diversity and led to clonal T-cell expansion. What the authors observed across the whole study: In the 0.1-3.0 mg/kg groups, partial responders were among the patients with the lowest normalized peripheral clonal expansion, particularly in CD8+ T cells. The antigen specificity of the peripheral T cells that underwent clonal expansion was not determined. After ivuxolimab, more expanded clones were found on average in CD8+ T cells than in CD4+ T cells. Clonal expansion of both CD4+ and CD8+ blood T cells was observed from baseline to week 6 at doses 0.1 to 3.0 mg/kg. Low levels of normalized T-cell clonal expansion were also seen in some patients who did not respond.

Genomic DNA was extracted from sorted cells for sequencing of the TCRbeta CDR3 region. The immunoSEQ Assay was used to sequence the TCRbeta CDR3 regions. TCRdb provides this immuneACCESS table in a form limited to in-frame rearrangements. Some clones are lacking; in checked studies, under half of them reflect an unresolved V gene, and why the rest are absent is not known. A total of just over 95,000 clones appear in this sample, 90% of them only once. Approximately 0.16% of the sample is held by the ten biggest clonotypes. The source material was CD4+ or CD8+ T cells sorted from blood, sampled in a trial of the OX40 agonist ivuxolimab. The V gene is TRBV7-9 and the J gene is TRBJ2-1; the D gene cannot be resolved reliably. This receptor was identified in an adult with an advanced solid tumor such as melanoma, head and neck, liver or kidney cancer. The CDR3 is CASSVVDSYNEQFF. The DNA sequence follows: TGTGCCAGCAGCGTAGTTGATTCCTACAATGAGCAGTTCTTC.